A selection of T cell receptor beta chains follows, all from one sample in a study of T cells in Graves' hyperthyroidism and ophthalmopathy. Each CDR3 protein is one row after TCRdb ran MiXCR on the multiplex PCR reads. The repertoire holds about 610,000 distinct CDR3 sequences, around 15% seen once, with about 4.5% in the top ten. The sequencing sample was made of blood. These receptor sequences come from a woman aged 40-49 years with Graves' ophthalmopathy. Each CDR3 is given with its conserved first and last residue. Each record gives: J gene, V gene, D gene, clone size, CDR3 length, CDR3 protein, CDR3 DNA. The D gene is left open where the match is weak. For some rows the clone size is stated as once, few or many, or as a class when expanded; others skip it.

TRBJ1-5,TRBV10-3,NA,once,13,CAIRMWENQPQHF,TGTGCCATCAGGATGTGGGAAAATCAGCCCCAGCATTTT
TRBJ1-2,TRBV27,TRBD1,few,15,CASSPRTGAYYGYTF,TGTGCCAGCAGTCCCCGGACAGGCGCTTACTATGGCTACACCTTC
TRBJ2-7,TRBV12-3/TRBV12-4,TRBD1,NA,15,CASSLRGPSQGEQYF,TGTGCCAGCAGTTTAAGGGGGCCATCCCAGGGCGAGCAGTACTTC
TRBJ2-2,TRBV19,NA,few,14,CASSISANTGELFF,TGTGCCAGTAGTATCTCTGCGAACACCGGGGAGCTGTTTTTT
TRBJ1-5,TRBV28,NA,many,17,CASRRWGSPKANQPQHF,TGTGCCAGCAGACGCTGGGGGTCGCCGAAAGCCAATCAGCCCCAGCATTTT
TRBJ1-1,TRBV5-1,TRBD1,many,19,CASSLGAGGLALRNTEAFF,TGCGCCAGCAGCTTGGGAGCAGGGGGACTGGCCCTGAGGAACACTGAAGCTTTCTTT
TRBJ2-2,TRBV28,NA,many,15,CASSFVDRFGGELFF,TGTGCCAGCAGTTTCGTCGACAGATTTGGCGGGGAGCTGTTTTTT
TRBJ2-7,TRBV7-6,NA,many,12,CASSSENYEQYF,TGTGCCAGCAGCTCGGAAAACTACGAGCAGTACTTC
TRBJ2-7,TRBV27,NA,NA,13,CTSSLGERWEQYF,TGTACCAGCAGCCTGGGAGAGCGGTGGGAGCAGTACTTC
TRBJ2-5,TRBV10-2,TRBD2,many,16,CASSAVSGRAQETQYF,TGCGCCAGCAGTGCAGTGAGCGGGAGGGCCCAGGAGACCCAGTACTTC
TRBJ2-5,TRBV30,NA,many,11,CAWVGAETQYF,TGTGCCTGGGTAGGAGCGGAGACCCAGTACTTC
TRBJ1-5,TRBV6-1,TRBD1,many,14,CASSRGQGGYPQHF,TGTGCCAGCAGCCGAGGACAGGGGGGTTACCCCCAGCATTTT
TRBJ2-7,TRBV7-9,TRBD2,few,14,CAGSLGEGVHEQYF,TGTGCCGGCAGCTTAGGGGAGGGTGTCCACGAGCAGTACTTC
TRBJ2-2,TRBV12-3/TRBV12-4,TRBD1,NA,13,CAGTGENTGELFF,TGTGCCGGCACAGGGGAAAACACCGGGGAGCTGTTTTTT
TRBJ1-1,TRBV13,NA,many,12,CASRRFDTEAFF,TGTGCCAGCAGGAGGTTTGACACTGAAGCTTTCTTT
TRBJ1-2,TRBV12-3/TRBV12-4,NA,many,13,CASSTTNRDGYTF,TGTGCCAGCAGCACTACCAACAGGGACGGCTACACCTTC
TRBJ2-7,TRBV6-2/TRBV6-3,NA,many,15,CASSYPRTLSYEQYF,TGTGCCAGCAGTTACCCAAGGACTCTCTCCTACGAGCAGTACTTC
TRBJ2-2,TRBV4-1,TRBD2,few,16,CASSQGTSGLTGELFF,TGCGCCAGCAGCCAAGGGACTAGCGGACTGACCGGGGAGCTGTTTTTT
TRBJ1-2,TRBV6-1,TRBD1,many,16,CASSEVPTGVRRGYTF,TGTGCCAGCAGTGAAGTGCCGACAGGGGTCCGACGGGGCTACACCTTC
TRBJ2-7,TRBV12-3/TRBV12-4,TRBD1,many,15,CASSPGGTAYYEQYF,TGTGCCAGCAGTCCAGGTGGGACAGCTTACTACGAGCAGTACTTC
TRBJ1-1,TRBV6-2/TRBV6-3,NA,many,14,CASSWQQLNTEAFF,TGTGCCAGCAGTTGGCAACAGCTGAACACTGAAGCTTTCTTT
TRBJ2-2,TRBV29-1,NA,NA,12,CSVADLPGELFF,TGCAGCGTGGCGGATTTGCCCGGGGAGCTGTTTTTT